This is a list of T cell receptor beta chains from one sample in a study of blood T cells in healthy people across ages. TCRdb reanalysed the 5' RACE reads using MiXCR and keeps one entry per CDR3 protein. This table has hundreds of thousands of distinct CDR3 sequences, 56% appearing once. The material sequenced was blood. The receptors come from a man aged 40-55 years in good health. Each CDR3 is given with its conserved first and last residue. D genes are given only for firm matches. Rows may omit the clone size; those that give it use once, few, many or a size class.

D gene	clone size	V gene	J gene	CDR3 protein	CDR3 DNA
TRBD2	NA	TRBV28	TRBJ2-7	CASSLSGLAGNSYEQYF	TGTGCCAGCAGTCTTTCTGGACTAGCGGGAAACTCTTACGAGCAGTACTTC
NA	NA	TRBV10-3	TRBJ2-2	CAISEILGGTGELFF	TGTGCCATCAGTGAGATATTGGGGGGCACCGGGGAGCTGTTTTTT
NA	NA	TRBV20-1	TRBJ1-1	CSARSQGGVDTEAFF	TGCAGTGCTAGGTCGCAGGGCGGTGTGGACACTGAAGCTTTCTTT
NA	NA	TRBV20-1	TRBJ2-1	CSARGGLAPKWNTGELFF	TGCAGTGCTAGAGGGGGGCTAGCCCCAAAGTGGAACACCGGGGAGCTGTTCTTC
TRBD1	NA	TRBV20-1	TRBJ1-4	CSAQGGQPWGEKLFF	TGCAGTGCCCAAGGGGGCCAGCCTTGGGGGGAAAAACTGTTTTTT
TRBD1	NA	TRBV6-1	TRBJ2-4	CASSDRRDSGNIQYF	TGTGCCAGCAGTGACCGCCGGGACAGTGGAAACATTCAGTACTTC
NA	NA	TRBV5-1	TRBJ2-1	CASSFGRSTIYNEQFF	TGCGCCAGCAGCTTTGGCAGGAGCACTATTTACAATGAGCAGTTCTTC
TRBD1	few	TRBV7-2	TRBJ2-4	CASSSSLQGPKNIQYF	TGTGCCAGCAGCTCCTCGCTACAGGGGCCCAAAAACATTCAGTACTTC
TRBD1	NA	TRBV23-1	TRBJ2-7	CASSQSRDGAGGTYEQYF	TGCGCCAGCAGTCAATCCCGAGACGGGGCAGGGGGAACCTACGAGCAGTACTTC
TRBD1	NA	TRBV6-6	TRBJ2-6	CAGNQGARGANVLTF	TGTGCCGGCAACCAGGGGGCGCGGGGGGCCAACGTCCTGACTTTC
TRBD1	NA	TRBV15	TRBJ2-6	CATSSDRARISGANVLTF	TGTGCCACCAGCAGCGACAGGGCGCGGATCTCTGGGGCCAACGTCCTGACTTTC
NA	NA	TRBV7-3	TRBJ2-1	CASSLSRNEQFF	TGTGCCAGCAGCTTGTCCAGGAATGAGCAGTTCTTC
NA	once	TRBV28	TRBJ2-2	CASIVAGRNTGELFF	TGTGCCAGCATAGTCGCGGGCCGAAACACCGGGGAGCTGTTTTTT
NA	NA	TRBV2	TRBJ2-7	CASYPAADNEQYF	TGTGCCAGCTACCCGGCGGCGGACAATGAGCAGTACTTC
TRBD1	NA	TRBV5-4	TRBJ2-1	CASSFVGTGGNEQFF	TGTGCCAGCAGCTTCGTCGGGACAGGGGGCAATGAGCAGTTCTTC
NA	few	TRBV14	TRBJ2-3	CASSQGISVTDTQYF	TGTGCCAGCAGCCAAGGCATATCAGTAACAGATACGCAGTATTTT
TRBD2	once	TRBV6-2/TRBV6-3	TRBJ2-3	CASSYLAGGIRSETDTQYF	TGTGCCAGCAGTTACCTAGCGGGGGGCATCCGCTCCGAGACAGATACGCAGTATTTT
TRBD2	NA	TRBV28	TRBJ2-1	CASSFLGLDRNEQFF	TGTGCCAGCAGTTTTCTTGGACTAGATAGGAATGAGCAGTTCTTC
TRBD2	once	TRBV15	TRBJ2-3	CTTSRDRGGTDTQYF	TGTACCACCAGCAGAGATCGGGGGGGCACTGATACGCAGTATTTT
NA	once	TRBV29-1	TRBJ2-3	CSVEGQPPTDTQYF	TGCAGCGTAGAAGGACAACCACCCACAGATACGCAGTATTTT
NA	NA	TRBV29-1	TRBJ1-1	CSATEAFF	TGCAGTGCCACTGAAGCTTTCTTT
NA	NA	TRBV9	TRBJ2-3	CASSVRRADDTQYF	TGTGCCAGCAGCGTACGGCGGGCCGACGATACGCAGTATTTT
NA	NA	TRBV11-2	TRBJ2-5	CASSLGTLTIQETQYF	TGTGCCAGCAGCTTAGGGACACTTACTATCCAAGAGACCCAGTACTTC
NA	few	TRBV20-1	TRBJ2-5	CSAREGAWETQYF	TGCAGTGCTAGAGAGGGGGCTTGGGAGACCCAGTACTTC
TRBD2	NA	TRBV5-5	TRBJ2-7	CASSLGTGGLAYEQYF	TGTGCCAGCAGCTTGGGGACGGGAGGTCTCGCCTACGAGCAGTACTTC
TRBD1	NA	TRBV6-4	TRBJ1-2	CASSVTGVDGYTF	TGTGCCAGCAGTGTTACAGGGGTGGATGGCTACACCTTC
NA	NA	TRBV2	TRBJ1-1	CASSEARTVNTEAFF	TGTGCCAGCAGTGAAGCGCGAACAGTCAACACTGAAGCTTTCTTT